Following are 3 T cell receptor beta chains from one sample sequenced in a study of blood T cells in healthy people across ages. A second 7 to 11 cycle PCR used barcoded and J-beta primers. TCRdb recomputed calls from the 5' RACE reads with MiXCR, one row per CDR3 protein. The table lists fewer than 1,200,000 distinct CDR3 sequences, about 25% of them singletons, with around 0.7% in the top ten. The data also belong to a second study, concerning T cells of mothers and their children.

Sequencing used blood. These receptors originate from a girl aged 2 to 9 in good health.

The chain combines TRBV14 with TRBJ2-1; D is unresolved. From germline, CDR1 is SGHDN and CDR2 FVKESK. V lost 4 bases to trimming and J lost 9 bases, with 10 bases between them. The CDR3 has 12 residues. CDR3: CASSPNPVEQFF. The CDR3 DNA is TGTGCCAGCAGCCCCAACCCGGTTGAGCAGTTCTTC.

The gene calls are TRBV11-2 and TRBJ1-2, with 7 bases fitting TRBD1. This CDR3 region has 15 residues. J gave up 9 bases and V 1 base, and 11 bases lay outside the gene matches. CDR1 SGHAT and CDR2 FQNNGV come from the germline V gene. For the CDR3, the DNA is TGTGCCAGCAGCTTAGTATTGGGAGAACAGGGGCGCTACACCTTC. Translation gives CASSLVLGEQGRYTF.

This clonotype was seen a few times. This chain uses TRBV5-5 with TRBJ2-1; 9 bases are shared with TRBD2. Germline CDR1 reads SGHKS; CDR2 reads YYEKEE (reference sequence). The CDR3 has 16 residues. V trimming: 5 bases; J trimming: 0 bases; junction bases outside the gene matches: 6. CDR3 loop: CASRGSGGSSYNEQFF. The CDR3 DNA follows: TGTGCCAGCAGGGGTAGCGGGGGAAGCTCCTACAATGAGCAGTTCTTC.